This T cell receptor (beta chain) was sequenced during a study of T cell clonality in common variable immunodeficiency. This clone has ten or more counts. The read terminates 3 residues before the CDR3 end, so the remaining end is supplied by the germline J gene. TCRdb's table, derived via immunoSEQ multiplex PCR, lists solely in-frame clones and lacks some. This table holds around 34,000 clones with no singletons; the top ten claim under 3%. The CDR3 has 13 amino acids. The trim removed 4 bases at V and 7 bases at J, leaving 3 bases unmatched. The sequence derives from a person aged 18 to 75 in good health. Sequencing input: peripheral blood mononuclear cells. The rearrangement uses TRBV12-3 or TRBV12-4 and TRBJ1-1; 10 bases are shared with TRBD1. Partial CDR3 DNA: TGTGCCAGCAGTTCCCGGGACAGGGGTGAA. As protein: CASSSRDRGE. The whole CDR3 protein reads CASSSRDRGEAFF.